Following are 26 T cell receptor beta chains from one sample sequenced in a study of blood T cell repertoires in COVID-19. Libraries were prepared by immunoSEQ multiplex PCR; TCRdb keeps only in-frame clonotypes and omits some of them. This table holds fewer than 85,000 clones, 70% to 90% found once. Sample: peripheral blood. The receptors were sampled from a man aged 50 or older with active COVID-19.

The sample holds one count of this clone. The chain recombines TRBV4-1 with TRBJ2-7; 12 nucleotides match TRBD2. This CDR3 region has 15 residues. The V and J ends lost 2 bases and 2 bases, in that order; junction bases with no gene match: 1. In germline, CDR1 is MGHRA, CDR2 YSYEKL. The CDR3 reads CASSQRTSGAYEQYF. The CDR3, as DNA: TGCGCCAGCAGCCAACGGACTAGCGGGGCCTACGAGCAGTACTTC.

The J gene is TRBJ2-1, the V gene TRBV12-3 or TRBV12-4, with 8 nucleotides matching TRBD1. With 6 bases clipped from V and 8 bases from J, the junction kept 6 bases outside the gene matches. This CDR3 region has 13 residues. The CDR3 region is CASSQGAWDEQFF. Written as DNA, the CDR3 is TGTGCCAGCAGCCAGGGGGCGTGGGATGAGCAGTTCTTC.

This chain joins TRBV21-1 and TRBJ2-1; the table's D gene call, TRBD2, was not cross checked with the DNA. TRBV21-1 is a recognized pseudogene. This CDR3 comprises 21 residues. CDR3 nucleotides: TGTGCCAGCAGCATTTCCCCGGACAGGGCTCTAGCGGGAGCGGGGTACAATGAGCAGTTCTTC. Its protein product is CASSISPDRALAGAGYNEQFF.

The CDR3 DNA reads TGTGCCAGCAGCCCCAAGCGGGAGTCCTACAATGAGCAGTTCTTC. Encoded protein: CASSPKRESYNEQFF. V is TRBV7-3 and J is TRBJ2-1, with 8 bases aligning to TRBD2. With V trimmed by 5 bases and J by 1 base, 4 bases remained unmatched. The CDR3 has 15 residues. Germline V gives CDR1 SGHTA, CDR2 FQGTGA.

J is TRBJ1-6 and V is TRBV6-2 or TRBV6-3; 9 nucleotides agree with TRBD1. The CDR3 runs to 14 residues. Trimming took 4 bases from V and 8 from J; bases not matched to a gene: 3. CDR1 is MNHEY and CDR2 is SVGEGT in the germline V gene. CDR3 residues: CASSWDRDDSPLHF. CDR3 sequence (DNA): TGTGCCAGCAGTTGGGACAGGGATGATTCACCCCTCCACTTT.

This clone is labeled as large. The genes are TRBV7-9 and TRBJ1-2, with D uncertain. CDR3 length equals 13 residues. V was clipped by 3 bases and J by 13 bases, with 18 bases between them. The germline V gene has CDR1 SEHNR and CDR2 FQNEAQ (reference sequence). The CDR3 sequence: CASSLAGSQVFTF. CDR3 in DNA: TGTGCCAGCAGCTTGGCTGGATCCCAGGTTTTCACCTTC.

V usage is TRBV9 and J usage is TRBJ1-6; D remains unclear. Per germline, CDR1 SGDLS and CDR2 YYNGEE. The CDR3 is 13 amino acids. Between the trimmed V and J ends, which lost 0 bases and 10 bases, there was a span of 8 bases. The chain's CDR3 is CASSVVVRSPLHF. The CDR3 DNA sequence: TGTGCCAGCAGCGTAGTAGTACGGTCACCCCTCCACTTT.

In its sample, this clone was seen a few times. The CDR3 is CASSTRGGRARSGELFF. For the CDR3, the DNA is TGTGCCAGCAGCACGAGAGGCGGGAGGGCCCGGTCCGGGGAGCTGTTTTTT. The chain links TRBV6-2 or TRBV6-3 to TRBJ2-2; 9 positions match TRBD2. Germline CDR1 and CDR2: MNHEY and SVGEGT. Trimming removed 6 bases from V and 6 bases from J; junction bases left unmatched: 14. This CDR3 contains 17 residues.

The CDR3 region is CASSLLRGAEAFF. The CDR3 DNA reads as TGTGCCAGCAGCTTATTACGGGGAGCTGAAGCTTTCTTT. This sequence joins TRBV11-3 and TRBJ1-1; D unclear. Germline V lookup: CDR1 SGHNT, CDR2 YENEEA. The germline V and J ends were trimmed by 2 bases and 6 bases, with 10 bases remaining between them. This CDR3 contains 13 residues.

The chain links TRBV18 to TRBJ1-2; TRBD1 might be the D (5 bases). The CDR3 contains 14 residues. With 2 bases removed from V and 6 bases from J, the gap between germline ends came to 13 bases. In germline, CDR1 is KGHSH, CDR2 LQKENI. CDR3 sequence: CASSPNLQGHGYTF. In nucleotides, the CDR3 is TGTGCCAGCTCACCAAATTTGCAGGGCCATGGCTACACCTTC. Complete variable domain (other parts from reference TRBV18 and TRBJ1-2): NAGVMQNPRHLVRRRGQEARLRCSPMKGHSHVYWYRQLPEEGLKFMVYLQKENIIDESGMPKERFSAEFPKEGPSILRIQQVVRGDSAAYFCASSPNLQGHGYTFGSGTRLTVV.

The gene calls are TRBV30 and TRBJ1-6; TRBD1 agrees at 8 bases. The trim removed 4 bases at V and 8 bases at J, leaving 7 bases unmatched. This CDR3 is 14 amino acids long. Per germline, CDR1 GTSNPN and CDR2 SVGIG (reference sequence). In DNA, the CDR3 is TGTGCCTGGACCACGACAGGGGCCCATTCACCCCTCCACTTT. Its translation: CAWTTTGAHSPLHF. Complete variable domain (other parts from reference TRBV30 and TRBJ1-6): SQTIHQWPATLVQPVGSPLSLECTVEGTSNPNLYWYRQAAGRGLQLLFYSVGIGQISSEVPQNLSASRPQDRQFILSSKKLLLSDSGFYLCAWTTTGAHSPLHFGNGTRLTVT.

This clone was counted a single time. V gene TRBV6-1 combines with J gene TRBJ2-4; tentative D call: TRBD1 (5 bases). The germline V gene has CDR1 MNHNS and CDR2 SASEGT. Trimming took off 1 base at V and 3 bases at J, with 13 bases between the two ends. The CDR3 runs 16 residues. CDR3 bases: TGTGCCAGCAGTGAAGGATTTGGCGGACACAAAAACATTCAGTACTTC. Protein: CASSEGFGGHKNIQYF.

This chain connects TRBV7-3 to TRBJ2-5; weak D call: TRBD2 (6 bases). The V and J ends lost 11 bases and 4 bases respectively, with 17 bases between them. Germline loops: CDR1 SGHTA, CDR2 FQGTGA. CDR3 length: 13 amino acids. CDR3 sequence (DNA): TGTGCCTCTAACGGGAGACACCGAGAGACCCAGTACTTC. This encodes CASNGRHRETQYF. Together with reference TRBV7-3 and TRBJ2-5, the CDR3 gives the full variable domain: GAGVSQTPSNKVTEKGKYVELRCDPISGHTALYWYRQSLGQGPEFLIYFQGTGAADDSGLPNDRFFAVRPEGSVSTLKIQRTERGDSAVYLCASNGRHRETQYFGPGTRLLVL.

This clone has more than one count but fewer than ten. The chain uses TRBV4-1 and TRBJ2-1; 10 bases are shared with TRBD2. CDR3 size: 16 residues. V lost 1 base and J lost 11; bases outside the gene matches: 11. Germline V gives CDR1 MGHRA, CDR2 YSYEKL. The CDR3: CASSQGGTSATMKQFF. The CDR3 nucleotides read TGCGCCAGCAGCCAAGGCGGGACTAGCGCCACAATGAAGCAGTTCTTC.

This chain joins TRBV5-6 and TRBJ1-5; possible D gene TRBD1, 5 bases. Trimming took off 8 bases at V and 4 bases at J, with 22 bases between the two ends. The CDR3 totals 16 residues. Per the germline V gene, CDR1 is SGHDT and CDR2 is YYEEEE. The CDR3 protein is CASSPWVGDRNQPQHF. The CDR3 DNA reads TGTGCCAGTTCTCCATGGGTAGGGGATCGGAATCAGCCCCAGCATTTT.

This sequence joins TRBV7-2 and TRBJ1-3; 7 positions agree with TRBD1. CDR3 size: 15 residues. Trimming took 5 bases from V and 2 from J; bases not matched to a gene: 6. Germline values: CDR1 SGHTA, CDR2 FQGNSA. CDR3 amino acids: CASSTGTVPGNTIYF. The CDR3 region has the DNA TGTGCCAGCAGCACGGGGACAGTGCCTGGAAACACCATATATTTT.

This chain joins TRBV12-3 or TRBV12-4 and TRBJ1-1; 8 bases are shared with TRBD1. V lost 3 bases, J lost 11 bases, and 8 bases stayed unmatched. The CDR3 runs 13 residues. DNA of the CDR3: TGTGCCAGCAGTTTGGGACAGGCCCTTGGTGCTTTCTTT. Protein: CASSLGQALGAFF.

V usage is TRBV18 and J usage is TRBJ2-7; the match to TRBD1 covers 7 bases. Germline CDR1 KGHSH, CDR2 LQKENI. Trimming took 3 bases from V and 4 from J; bases not matched to a gene: 9. The CDR3 totals 15 residues. The CDR3 sequence: CASSPWDSPNYEQYF. In nucleotides, the CDR3 is TGTGCCAGCTCACCTTGGGACAGCCCGAATTACGAGCAGTACTTC.

This clone was seen a single time. The chain links TRBV24-1 to TRBJ1-6, with D unresolved. CDR1 KGHDR and CDR2 SFDVKD come from the germline V gene. The ends were cut back, 9 bases at V and 0 bases at J, with 11 bases in the middle. The CDR3 length is 15 residues. CDR3 loop: CATPGLSSYNSPLHF. In DNA form, the CDR3 reads TGTGCCACCCCGGGGTTGAGCTCCTATAATTCACCCCTCCACTTT.

The chain combines TRBV6-5 with TRBJ1-2; TRBD1 matches at 10 bases. The CDR3 has 16 residues. Germline assignment: CDR1 MNHEY and CDR2 SVGAGI. V gave up 2 bases and J gave up 4 bases; unmatched junction bases: 7. The CDR3 DNA is TGTGCCAGCAGTTACACCCGGACAGGGGGTGGCTATGGCTACACCTTC. This encodes CASSYTRTGGGYGYTF.

This clone was detected only once. The genes are TRBV7-3 and TRBJ2-1; TRBD2 matches 9 bases. The CDR3 totals 15 residues. After removal of 0 bases from V and 3 bases from J, the junction contained 0 bases not matched to a gene. The germline CDR1 and CDR2 sequences are SGHTA and FQGTGA. The DNA for the CDR3 is TGTGCCAGCAGCTTAACTAGCGGGGGCTACAATGAGCAGTTCTTC. Amino acids: CASSLTSGGYNEQFF.

The chain is built from TRBV7-2 and TRBJ1-2; D gene uncertain. The CDR3 spans 12 residues. V was cut by 1 base and J by 3 bases, with 3 bases left in between. Germline lookup yields CDR1 SGHTA and CDR2 FQGNSA. CDR3 sequence: CASSLVDYGYTF. The DNA for the CDR3 is TGTGCCAGCAGCTTAGTCGACTATGGCTACACCTTC.

This rearrangement joins TRBV2 to TRBJ1-1; D is perhaps TRBD1 (5 bases). Looked up from germline, CDR1 is SNHLY and CDR2 is FYNNEI. The CDR3 runs 17 residues. Deletions cut 3 bases from V and 0 bases from J, with 17 bases between. CDR3 bases: TGTGCCAGCAGTGATCCGAGCCGGGGGATGGTGAACACTGAAGCTTTCTTT. This encodes CASSDPSRGMVNTEAFF.

This clone occurred once. This chain links TRBV12-5 with TRBJ2-5; D possibly corresponds to TRBD2 (5 bases). V dropped 6 bases and J dropped 1 base, with 9 bases sitting between them. Germline V CDR1 and CDR2: LGHNT, FRNRAP. The CDR3 consists of 13 residues. The CDR3 sequence is CASGTGIQETQYF. DNA for the CDR3: TGTGCTAGTGGAACCGGGATCCAAGAGACCCAGTACTTC.

This chain links TRBV4-3 with TRBJ2-2; TRBD2 is a possible D gene (5 bases). The CDR3 is 15 residues long. The germline CDR1 and CDR2 sequences are LGHNA and YSLEER. Trimming removed 2 bases from V and 4 bases from J, with 11 bases in between. CDR3 DNA sequence: TGCGCCAGCAGCCAACCCGGGGTTGGCACCGGGGAGCTGTTTTTT. Translated, it gives CASSQPGVGTGELFF.

The genes are TRBV11-3 and TRBJ2-7; 7 positions agree with TRBD1. Trimming took 0 bases from V and 2 from J; bases not matched to a gene: 7. CDR3 length: 16 residues. Germline V lookup: CDR1 SGHNT, CDR2 YENEEA. This chain's CDR3 is CASSLDKGAVAYEQYF. The CDR3 nucleotides read TGTGCCAGCAGCTTAGATAAGGGGGCGGTCGCCTACGAGCAGTACTTC.